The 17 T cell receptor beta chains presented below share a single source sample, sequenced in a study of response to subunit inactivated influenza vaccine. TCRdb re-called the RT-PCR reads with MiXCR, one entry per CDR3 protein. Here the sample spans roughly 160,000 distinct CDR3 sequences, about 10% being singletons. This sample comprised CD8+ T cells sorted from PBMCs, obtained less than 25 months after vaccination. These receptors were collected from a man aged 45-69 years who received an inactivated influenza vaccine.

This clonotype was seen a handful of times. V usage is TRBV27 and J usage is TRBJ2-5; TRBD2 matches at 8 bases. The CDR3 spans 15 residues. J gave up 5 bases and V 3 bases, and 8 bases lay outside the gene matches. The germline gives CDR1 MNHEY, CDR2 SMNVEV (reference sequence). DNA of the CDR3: TGTGCCAGCAGTTTGGGCGGGAGGAGCGGGGAGACCCAGTACTTC. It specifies CASSLGGRSGETQYF.

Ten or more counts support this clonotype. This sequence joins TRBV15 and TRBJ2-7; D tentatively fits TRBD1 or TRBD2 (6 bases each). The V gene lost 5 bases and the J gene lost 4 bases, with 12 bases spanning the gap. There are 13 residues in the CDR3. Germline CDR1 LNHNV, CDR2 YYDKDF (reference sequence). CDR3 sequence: CATSPGGLYEQYF. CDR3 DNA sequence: TGTGCCACCAGCCCCGGGGGCCTTTACGAGCAGTACTTC.

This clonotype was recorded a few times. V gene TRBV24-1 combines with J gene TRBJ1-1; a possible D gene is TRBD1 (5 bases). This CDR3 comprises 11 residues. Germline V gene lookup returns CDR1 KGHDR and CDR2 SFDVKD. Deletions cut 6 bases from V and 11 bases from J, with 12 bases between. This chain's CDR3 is CATSLGGEAFF. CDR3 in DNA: TGTGCCACCAGTTTGGGGGGTGAGGCTTTCTTT.

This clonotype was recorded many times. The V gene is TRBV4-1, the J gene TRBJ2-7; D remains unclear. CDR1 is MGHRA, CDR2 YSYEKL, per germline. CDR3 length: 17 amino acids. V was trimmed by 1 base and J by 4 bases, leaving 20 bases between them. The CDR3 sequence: CASSQGFLELSPYEQYF. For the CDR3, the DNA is TGCGCCAGCAGCCAAGGGTTTCTGGAATTATCCCCTTACGAGCAGTACTTC.

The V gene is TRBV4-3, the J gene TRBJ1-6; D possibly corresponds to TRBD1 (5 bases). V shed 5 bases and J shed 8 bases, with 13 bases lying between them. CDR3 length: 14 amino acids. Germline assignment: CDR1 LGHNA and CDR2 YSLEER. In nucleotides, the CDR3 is TGCGCCAGCAGCTCGCGGGACGACCATTCACCCCTCCACTTT. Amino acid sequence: CASSSRDDHSPLHF.

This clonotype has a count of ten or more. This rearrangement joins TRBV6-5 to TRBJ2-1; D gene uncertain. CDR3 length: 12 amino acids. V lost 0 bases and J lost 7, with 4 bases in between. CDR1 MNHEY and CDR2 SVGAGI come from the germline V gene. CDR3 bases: TGTGCCAGCAGTTACTCCGGTAATGAGCAGTTCTTC. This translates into CASSYSGNEQFF.

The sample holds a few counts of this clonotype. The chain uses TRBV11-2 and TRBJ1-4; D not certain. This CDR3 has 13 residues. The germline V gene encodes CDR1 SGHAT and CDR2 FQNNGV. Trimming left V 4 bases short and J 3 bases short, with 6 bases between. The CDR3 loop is CASSSLANEKLFF. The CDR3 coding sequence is TGTGCCAGCAGCTCCCTAGCTAATGAAAAACTGTTTTTT.

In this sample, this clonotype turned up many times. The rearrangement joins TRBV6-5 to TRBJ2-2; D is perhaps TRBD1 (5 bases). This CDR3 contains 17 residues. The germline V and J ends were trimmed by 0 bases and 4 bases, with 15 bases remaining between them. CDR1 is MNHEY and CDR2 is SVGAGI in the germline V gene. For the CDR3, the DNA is TGTGCCAGCAGTTACTCGAGGATAGGGGCCGGCACCGGGGAGCTGTTTTTT. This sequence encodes CASSYSRIGAGTGELFF.

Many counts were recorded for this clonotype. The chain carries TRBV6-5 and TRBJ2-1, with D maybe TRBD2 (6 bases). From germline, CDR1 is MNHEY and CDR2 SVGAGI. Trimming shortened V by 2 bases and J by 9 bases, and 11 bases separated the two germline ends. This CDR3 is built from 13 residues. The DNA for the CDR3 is TGTGCCAGCAGTTACGCCGGGGGAGGTGAGCAGTTCTTC. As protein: CASSYAGGGEQFF.

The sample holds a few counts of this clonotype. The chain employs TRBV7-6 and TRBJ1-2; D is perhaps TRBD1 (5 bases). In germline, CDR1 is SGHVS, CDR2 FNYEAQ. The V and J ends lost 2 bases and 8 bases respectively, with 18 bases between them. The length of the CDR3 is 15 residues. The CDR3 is CASSLFRSGAGGYTF. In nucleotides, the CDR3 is TGTGCCAGCAGCTTATTTAGGTCCGGGGCAGGCGGCTACACCTTC.

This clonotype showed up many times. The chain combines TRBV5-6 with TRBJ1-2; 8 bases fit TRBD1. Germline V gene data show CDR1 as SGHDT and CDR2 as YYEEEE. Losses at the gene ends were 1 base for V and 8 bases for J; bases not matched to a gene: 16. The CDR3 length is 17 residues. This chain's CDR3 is CASSLWGPSRGLEGYTF. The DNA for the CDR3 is TGTGCCAGCAGCTTGTGGGGCCCATCCAGGGGGCTCGAGGGCTACACCTTC.

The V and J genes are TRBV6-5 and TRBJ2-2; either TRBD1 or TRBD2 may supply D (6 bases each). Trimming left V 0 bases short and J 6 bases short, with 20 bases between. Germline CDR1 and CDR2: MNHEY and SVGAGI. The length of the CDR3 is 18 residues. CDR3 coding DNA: TGTGCCAGCAGTTACTCGTCTTGGAGGGCAGGGGACTCCGGGGAGCTGTTTTTT. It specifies CASSYSSWRAGDSGELFF.

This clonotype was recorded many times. The CDR3 loop reads CASSQVAGSYNEQFF. The CDR3 nucleotides read TGCGCCAGCAGCCAAGTAGCGGGATCCTACAATGAGCAGTTCTTC. V gene TRBV4-1 combines with J gene TRBJ2-1; TRBD2 matches at 8 bases. V trimming: 1 base; J trimming: 1 base; junction bases outside the gene matches: 0. The CDR3 is made up of 15 amino acids. Germline loops: CDR1 MGHRA, CDR2 YSYEKL.

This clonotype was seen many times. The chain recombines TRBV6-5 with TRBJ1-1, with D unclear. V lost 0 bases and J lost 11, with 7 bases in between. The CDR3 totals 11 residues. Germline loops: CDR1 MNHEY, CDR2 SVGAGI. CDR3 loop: CASSYSGLAFF. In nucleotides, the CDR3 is TGTGCCAGCAGTTACTCAGGGTTGGCTTTCTTT.

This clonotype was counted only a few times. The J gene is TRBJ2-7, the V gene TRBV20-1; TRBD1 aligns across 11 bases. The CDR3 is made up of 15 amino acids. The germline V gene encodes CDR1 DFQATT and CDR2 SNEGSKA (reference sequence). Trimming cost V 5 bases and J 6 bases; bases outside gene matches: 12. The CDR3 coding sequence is TGCAGTGCTCTTTTATTCGGACAGGGGGCGGTCGAGCAGTACTTC. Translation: CSALLFGQGAVEQYF.

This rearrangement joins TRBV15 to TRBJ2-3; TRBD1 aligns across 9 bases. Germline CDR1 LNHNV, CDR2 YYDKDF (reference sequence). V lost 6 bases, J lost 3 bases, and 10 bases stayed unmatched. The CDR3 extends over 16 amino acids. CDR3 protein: CATSKTGGTRTDTQYF. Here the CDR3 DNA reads TGTGCCACCAGTAAGACAGGGGGTACGAGGACAGATACGCAGTATTTT.

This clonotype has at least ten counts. The DNA of the CDR3 is TGTGCCAGCAGTACACAGGGGGCCACAGATACGCAGTATTTT. It codes for CASSTQGATDTQYF. This chain joins TRBV12-3 or TRBV12-4 and TRBJ2-3, with 9 nucleotides matching TRBD1. After removal of 5 bases from V and 2 bases from J, the junction contained 2 bases not matched to a gene. CDR3 length: 14 residues.